Below, 30 T cell receptor beta chains from the same sample are listed, as sequenced in a study of shared clonotypes between healthy human individuals. Repertoires were generated with immunoSEQ multiplex PCR, while TCRdb's copy carries only in-frame clones and drops some. The table records 2,500,000 or so clones, roughly nine tenths of them present only once. The material sequenced was naive CD4+ T cells sorted from blood. Subset reported: CD45RA+ positively selected. The receptors originated from a young man in good health.

The V gene is TRBV6-5, the J gene TRBJ1-6, with a weak D call TRBD1 (5 bases). This CDR3 contains 14 residues. The germline V gene encodes CDR1 MNHEY and CDR2 SVGAGI. V was trimmed by 7 bases and J by 7 bases, leaving 14 bases between them. CDR3 nucleotide sequence: TGTGCCAGCACCTACCGGGGCTTCAATTCACCCCTCCACTTT. Its protein product is CASTYRGFNSPLHF.

The genes are TRBV28 and TRBJ2-6, with D possibly being TRBD1 (6 bases). This CDR3 has 18 amino acids. V was trimmed by 5 bases and J by 0 bases, leaving 17 bases between them. Germline values: CDR1 MDHEN, CDR2 SYDVKM. CDR3 in DNA: TGTGCCAGCAGTACGCACCTCGGACAGTTCTCTGGGGCCAACGTCCTGACTTTC. Residues: CASSTHLGQFSGANVLTF.

The V gene is TRBV29-1, the J gene TRBJ2-2; 12 nucleotides match TRBD2. Trimming took 4 bases from V and 0 from J; bases not matched to a gene: 3. The germline CDR1 and CDR2 sequences are SQVTM and ANQGSEA. The CDR3 consists of 16 residues. CDR3 residues: CSVGTSGTANTGELFF. The CDR3 coding sequence is TGCAGCGTTGGGACTAGCGGGACCGCGAACACCGGGGAGCTGTTTTTT.

The chain links TRBV6-1 to TRBJ2-7; D unresolved. CDR1 and CDR2 (germline): MNHNS, SASEGT. The CDR3 spans 15 residues. V shed 6 bases and J shed 4 bases, with 19 bases lying between them. CDR3 region: CASRQIEVLSYEQYF. CDR3 DNA sequence: TGTGCCAGCAGACAAATTGAGGTCCTCTCGTACGAGCAGTACTTC.

The chain recombines TRBV6-1 with TRBJ1-5, with D unclear. V lost 5 bases and J 7 bases, leaving 6 bases between the germline ends. This CDR3 has 11 amino acids. Germline V gene lookup returns CDR1 MNHNS and CDR2 SASEGT. The CDR3 region has the DNA TGTGCCAGCAGTACTCCACAGCCCCAGCATTTT. Amino acids: CASSTPQPQHF.

In regard to this clone: Other DNA sequences in the sample encode the same CDR3. The chain combines TRBV20-1 with TRBJ2-3; D remains ambiguous. The CDR3 has 10 residues. Looked up from germline, CDR1 is DFQATT and CDR2 is SNEGSKA (reference sequence). V was pared by 4 bases and J by 4 bases, with 3 bases between. The CDR3 DNA is TGCAGTGCTACGTCAGATACGCAGTATTTT. It codes for CSATSDTQYF.

This chain links TRBV5-1 with TRBJ1-1, with TRBD1 matching 10 bases. The CDR3 sequence is 12 residues long. V was pared by 3 bases and J by 11 bases, with 4 bases of the junction left unmatched. In germline, CDR1 is SGHRS, CDR2 YFSETQ. The CDR3 sequence is CASSSDRGMAFF. As DNA, the CDR3 is TGCGCCAGCAGCTCGGACAGGGGGATGGCTTTCTTT.

The rearrangement links TRBV18 to TRBJ2-1, with a weak D call TRBD1 (6 bases). The CDR3 consists of 16 residues. Germline values: CDR1 KGHSH, CDR2 LQKENI. Trimming removed 1 base from V and 6 bases from J, with 16 bases in between. The CDR3 loop reads CASSPRSQGMINEQFF. The CDR3 DNA is TGTGCCAGCTCACCACGAAGTCAGGGGATGATCAATGAGCAGTTCTTC.

This sequence joins TRBV5-6 and TRBJ1-2, with 10 bases aligning to TRBD1. Germline V gives CDR1 SGHDT, CDR2 YYEEEE. This CDR3 comprises 17 residues. The ends lost 0 bases at V and 3 bases at J; junction bases unmatched: 8. The CDR3 coding sequence is TGTGCCAGCAGCTTGGCGACAGGGGGCCCCGTTTACTATGGCTACACCTTC. Encoded protein: CASSLATGGPVYYGYTF.

The gene calls are TRBV6-6 and TRBJ1-1; unclear D gene. The germline CDR1 and CDR2 sequences are MNHNY and SVGAGI (reference sequence). The CDR3 extends over 14 amino acids. Trimming removed 2 bases at V and 5 bases at J, with 12 bases between. The DNA for the CDR3 is TGTGCCAGCAGTTACGGATCCCTAGGGACTGAAGCTTTCTTT. Amino acid sequence: CASSYGSLGTEAFF.

The chain employs TRBV10-3 and TRBJ1-5; D remains unclear. V was pared by 5 bases and J by 9 bases, with 11 bases between. The CDR3 contains 12 residues. Germline CDR1 ENHRY, CDR2 SYGVKD. The CDR3 bases are TGTGCCATCAGTCCACCAGGCGGGCCCCAGCATTTT. It codes for CAISPPGGPQHF.

The chain is built from TRBV6-6 and TRBJ1-1, with D perhaps TRBD1 (5 bases). The CDR3 extends over 13 amino acids. Trimming stripped 6 bases from V and 7 bases from J, with 15 bases between. Germline V gene data show CDR1 as MNHNY and CDR2 as SVGAGI (reference sequence). The CDR3 loop reads CASRQTGTDEAFF. Written as DNA, the CDR3 is TGTGCCAGCAGGCAAACCGGGACGGATGAAGCTTTCTTT.

The chain recombines TRBV6-5 with TRBJ1-1, with TRBD1 matching 9 bases. Germline CDR1 MNHEY, CDR2 SVGAGI. The CDR3 sequence is 14 residues long. The J segment lost 10 bases and the V segment lost 6 bases, leaving 12 bases of the junction unmatched. The CDR3 region is CASSPSRTGERAFF. In DNA form, the CDR3 reads TGTGCCAGCAGCCCATCCCGGACAGGGGAGAGAGCTTTCTTT.

The chain is built from TRBV4-1 and TRBJ2-1, with 10 nucleotides matching TRBD2. Germline V CDR1 and CDR2: MGHRA, YSYEKL. CDR3 size: 15 residues. Trimming at V came to 2 bases and at J to 2 bases, leaving 0 bases not matched to a gene. The CDR3 is CASSQSGGAYNEQFF. CDR3 in DNA: TGCGCCAGCAGCCAAAGCGGGGGGGCCTACAATGAGCAGTTCTTC.

V usage is TRBV6-6 and J usage is TRBJ2-7; 9 nucleotides line up with TRBD1. Germline CDR1 and CDR2: MNHNY and SVGAGI (reference sequence). The CDR3 covers 13 residues. The V and J ends lost 7 bases and 2 bases, in that order; junction bases with no gene match: 3. CDR3 coding DNA: TGTGCCAGCACGACAGGGGGTGCCTACGAGCAGTACTTC. This sequence encodes CASTTGGAYEQYF.

A remark on this clone: The sample has other DNA sequences that encode this CDR3 too. The chain employs TRBV7-2 and TRBJ2-1; 10 bases agree with TRBD2. Per the germline V gene, CDR1 is SGHTA and CDR2 is FQGNSA. The CDR3 covers 15 residues. With V trimmed by 2 bases and J by 4 bases, 2 bases remained unmatched. CDR3 region: CASSLSSGSYNEQFF. DNA of the CDR3: TGTGCCAGCAGCTTATCTAGCGGGAGTTACAATGAGCAGTTCTTC.

The V and J genes are TRBV10-3 and TRBJ1-1; perhaps TRBD1 as D (5 bases). Germline V gives CDR1 ENHRY, CDR2 SYGVKD. The CDR3 has 13 amino acids. Trimming stripped 7 bases from V and 5 bases from J, with 14 bases between. This chain's CDR3 is CAIKSGGETEAFF. The CDR3 DNA follows: TGTGCCATCAAGTCGGGGGGGGAGACTGAAGCTTTCTTT.

This clone showed up just once. The chain links TRBV19 to TRBJ1-2, with D possibly being TRBD1 (6 bases). CDR1 and CDR2 (germline): LNHDA, SQIVND (reference sequence). V was cut by 5 bases and J by 0 bases, with 13 bases left in between. CDR3 size: 15 residues. Written as DNA, the CDR3 is TGTGCCAGTAGTCTCCGGGACACCCCTAACTATGGCTACACCTTC. It codes for CASSLRDTPNYGYTF.

The chain links TRBV2 to TRBJ2-7; 13 bases agree with TRBD2. V shed 6 bases and J 4 bases; nucleotides not matched to a gene: 9. The CDR3 has 16 residues. In germline, CDR1 is SNHLY, CDR2 FYNNEI. The CDR3 protein is CASRGAGTSGKYEQYF. The CDR3 bases are TGTGCCAGCAGGGGGGCAGGGACTAGCGGGAAATACGAGCAGTACTTC.

This chain connects TRBV5-6 to TRBJ1-2, with 7 bases lining up with TRBD1. The CDR3 covers 15 residues. The germline gives CDR1 SGHDT, CDR2 YYEEEE. The junction had 15 bases not matched to a gene; V was cut back by 5 bases and J by 8 bases. The CDR3 DNA reads as TGTGCCAGCAGTCGGGACAAGGGGGCCTATTGGGGCTACACCTTC. Its translation: CASSRDKGAYWGYTF.

The CDR3 DNA reads TGTGCCATCAGTGAGGATGGTGGCTACACCTTC. This translates into CAISEDGGYTF. The V gene is TRBV10-3, the J gene TRBJ1-2; unclear D gene. Trimming removed 2 bases from V and 7 bases from J, with 5 bases in between. The CDR3 loop spans 11 amino acids. Germline CDR1 ENHRY, CDR2 SYGVKD.

The genes are TRBV25-1 and TRBJ1-1, with a possible D match to TRBD1 (6 bases). Per the germline V gene, CDR1 is MGHDK and CDR2 is SYGVNS. Trimming cost V 9 bases and J 4 bases, with 18 bases left between them. CDR3 length: 14 residues. CDR3: CASNGGGPGTEAFF. As DNA, the CDR3 is TGTGCCAGTAATGGTGGGGGGCCGGGCACTGAAGCTTTCTTT.

V usage is TRBV21-1 and J usage is TRBJ2-3; whether TRBD1, the table's D call, matches the DNA was not checked. TRBV21-1 is shown as a pseudogene. CDR3 size: 16 residues. The CDR3 is CASSKEQGVRPDTQYF. The DNA for the CDR3 is TGTGCCAGCAGCAAAGAGCAGGGGGTGCGCCCAGATACGCAGTATTTT.

The V call is TRBV13, the J call TRBJ1-6, with D uncertain. The CDR3 spans 15 residues. Germline loops: CDR1 PRHDT, CDR2 FYEKMQ (reference sequence). Trimming stripped 6 bases from V and 2 bases from J, with 11 bases between. CDR3 DNA: TGTGCCAGCAGTCTCGGCGGGACCTATAATTCACCCCTCCACTTT. The encoded protein is CASSLGGTYNSPLHF.

The chain is built from TRBV5-5 and TRBJ1-1, with D hard to call. Trimming cost V 4 bases and J 1 base, with 17 bases left between them. Per germline, CDR1 SGHKS and CDR2 YYEKEE (reference sequence). This CDR3 contains 16 residues. In nucleotides, the CDR3 is TGTGCCAGCAGCAACGTGGAGGCCGGTGCGAACACTGAAGCTTTCTTT. Translating it yields CASSNVEAGANTEAFF.

The gene calls are TRBV6-5 and TRBJ2-5; TRBD2 matches at 7 bases. Trimming at V came to 6 bases and at J to 2 bases, leaving 9 bases not matched to a gene. Germline V gene lookup returns CDR1 MNHEY and CDR2 SVGAGI. This CDR3 spans 15 amino acids. The CDR3 loop reads CASRNRWGGQETQYF. CDR3 nucleotides: TGTGCCAGCAGGAACCGGTGGGGGGGACAAGAGACCCAGTACTTC.

The chain couples TRBV11-2 to TRBJ2-5; 8 bases are a match to TRBD2. The end of the DNA aligns better with TRBJ2-7, so the J call may be wrong. The CDR3 is made up of 14 amino acids. CDR1 and CDR2 from the germline V gene are SGHAT and FQNNGV. CDR3 DNA sequence: TGTGCCAGCAGCCGGGGACTAGGGGGCTACGAGCAGTACTTC. Its protein product is CASSRGLGGYEQYF.

CDR3 coding DNA: TGTGCCAGCAGCTCGAACGCGAACACTGAAGCTTTCTTT. The encoded protein is CASSSNANTEAFF. This chain joins TRBV9 and TRBJ1-1, with D uncertain. This CDR3 contains 13 residues. Trimming took off 4 bases at V and 1 base at J, with 8 bases between the two ends. Per the germline V gene, CDR1 is SGDLS and CDR2 is YYNGEE.

On this clone: Different DNA sequences within this sample yield the same CDR3. Written as DNA, the CDR3 is TGTGCCAGCAGCTTGTTACAAGAGACCCAGTACTTC. It codes for CASSLLQETQYF. This chain connects TRBV5-4 to TRBJ2-5; D is uncertain. Germline V gene sequence: CDR1 SGHNT, CDR2 YYREEE (reference sequence). V was pared by 1 base and J by 2 bases, with 3 bases between. This CDR3 is 12 amino acids long.

CDR3 residues: CASSPGQGVGVNIQYF. The CDR3 DNA is TGCGCCAGCAGCCCTGGACAGGGTGTAGGGGTAAACATTCAGTACTTC. The chain uses TRBV4-1 and TRBJ2-4; 8 nucleotides align to TRBD1. With 4 bases clipped from V and 6 bases from J, the junction kept 11 bases outside the gene matches. The CDR3 has 16 residues. CDR1 is MGHRA, CDR2 YSYEKL, per germline.